This TCR beta chain was retrieved from a study of molecular identifiers for immune sequencing clone quantification. V was cut by 2 bases and J by 8 bases, with 18 bases left in between. CDR1 is MNHEY and CDR2 is SMNVEV in the germline V gene (reference sequence). This CDR3 spans 15 amino acids. Comments on this clonotype: The antigen remains undetermined.

Study conclusions and caveats: A single cell's spiked Jurkat TCR RNA was reportedly detectable among approximately 930,000 naive cells.

TCRdb reanalysed the PCR reads using MiXCR and keeps one entry per CDR3 protein. Of 45,000 to 55,000 distinct CDR3 sequences detected, approximately 40% appear once; the ten largest clones hold about 3.8%. Naive CD8 libraries came from about 19,000 to 1,100,000 sorted cells with 10%, 30% or 50% RNA. Using a CD8+CD4-CCR7+CD45RA+ phenotype, naive CD8 T cells were sorted. This sequence originates from a human donor in good health. Some libraries in this study had Jurkat cell RNA spiked in. Source material: naive CD8+ T cells from blood, with Jurkat cell RNA spiked in. As to subset: FACS-sorted CD8+CD4-CCR7+CD45RA+ naive T cells. This chain links TRBV27 with TRBJ1-2; D is unclear. The CDR3 bases are TGTGCCAGCAGTTTAACCACATTCCCCCCGAACGGCTACACCTTC. Encoded protein: CASSLTTFPPNGYTF.